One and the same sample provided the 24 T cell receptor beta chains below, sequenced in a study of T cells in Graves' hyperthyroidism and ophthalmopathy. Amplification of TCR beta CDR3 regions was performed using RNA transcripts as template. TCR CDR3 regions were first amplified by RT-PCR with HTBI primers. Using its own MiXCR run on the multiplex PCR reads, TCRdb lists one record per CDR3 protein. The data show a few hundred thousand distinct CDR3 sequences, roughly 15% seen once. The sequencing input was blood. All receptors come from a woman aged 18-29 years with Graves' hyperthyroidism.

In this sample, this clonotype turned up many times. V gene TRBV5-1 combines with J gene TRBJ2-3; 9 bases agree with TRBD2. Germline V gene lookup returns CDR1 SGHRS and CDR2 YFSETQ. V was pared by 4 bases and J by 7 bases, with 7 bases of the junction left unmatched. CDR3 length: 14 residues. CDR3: CASSPGTSPNTQYF. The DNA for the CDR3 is TGCGCCAGCAGCCCAGGGACTAGCCCGAATACGCAGTATTTT. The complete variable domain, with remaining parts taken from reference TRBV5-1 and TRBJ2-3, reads KAGVTQTPRYLIKTRGQQVTLSCSPISGHRSVSWYQQTPGQGLQFLFEYFSETQRNKGNFPGRFSGRQFSNSRSEMNVSTLELGDSALYLCASSPGTSPNTQYFGPGTRLTVL.

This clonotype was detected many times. The CDR3 is CASSPDGSGRYEQFF. In DNA form, the CDR3 reads TGTGCCAGCAGCCCCGATGGGAGCGGGAGATATGAGCAGTTCTTC. The rearrangement links TRBV7-3 to TRBJ2-1; 8 bases match TRBD2. V lost 5 bases, J lost 8 bases, and 11 bases stayed unmatched. CDR3 size: 15 residues. Per the germline V gene, CDR1 is SGHTA and CDR2 is FQGTGA. The whole variable domain, filled in from reference TRBV7-3 and TRBJ2-1, reads GAGVSQTPSNKVTEKGKYVELRCDPISGHTALYWYRQSLGQGPEFLIYFQGTGAADDSGLPNDRFFAVRPEGSVSTLKIQRTERGDSAVYLCASSPDGSGRYEQFFGPGTRLTVL.

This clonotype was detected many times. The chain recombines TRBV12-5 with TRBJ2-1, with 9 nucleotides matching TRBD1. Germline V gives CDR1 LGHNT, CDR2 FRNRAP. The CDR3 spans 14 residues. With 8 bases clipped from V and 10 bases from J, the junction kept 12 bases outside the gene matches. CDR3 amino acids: CASCQGQGVGEQFF. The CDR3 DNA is TGTGCTAGTTGCCAGGGACAGGGCGTTGGCGAGCAGTTCTTC.

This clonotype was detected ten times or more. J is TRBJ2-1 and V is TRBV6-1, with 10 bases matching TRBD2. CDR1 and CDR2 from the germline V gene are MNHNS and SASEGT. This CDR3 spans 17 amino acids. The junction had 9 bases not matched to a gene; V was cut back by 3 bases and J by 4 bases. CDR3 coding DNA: TGTGCCAGCAGTGAGGGTAGCGGGAGGTTTTATTACAATGAGCAGTTCTTC. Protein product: CASSEGSGRFYYNEQFF.

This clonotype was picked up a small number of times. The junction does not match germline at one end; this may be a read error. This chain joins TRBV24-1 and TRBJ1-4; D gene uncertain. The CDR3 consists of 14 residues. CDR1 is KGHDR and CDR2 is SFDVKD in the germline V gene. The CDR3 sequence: CATSDLGPGEKLVF. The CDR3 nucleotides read TGTGCCACCAGTGATTTGGGGCCGGGCGAAAAACTGGTTTTT.

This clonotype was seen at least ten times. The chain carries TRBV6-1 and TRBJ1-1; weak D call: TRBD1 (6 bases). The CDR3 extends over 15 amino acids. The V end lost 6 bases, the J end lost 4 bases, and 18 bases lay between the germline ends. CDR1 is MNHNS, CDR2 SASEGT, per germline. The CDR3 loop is CASSHGGAGSTEAFF. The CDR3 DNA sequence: TGTGCCAGCAGCCACGGGGGGGCGGGTTCCACTGAAGCTTTCTTT.

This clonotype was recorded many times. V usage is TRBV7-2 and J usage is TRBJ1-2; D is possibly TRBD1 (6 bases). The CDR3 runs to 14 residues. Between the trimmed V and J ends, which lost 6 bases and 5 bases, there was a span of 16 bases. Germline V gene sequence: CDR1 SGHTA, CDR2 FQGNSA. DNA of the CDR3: TGTGCCAGCAGTTCCTCGGGGGGGCAGTATGGCTACACCTTC. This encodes CASSSSGGQYGYTF.

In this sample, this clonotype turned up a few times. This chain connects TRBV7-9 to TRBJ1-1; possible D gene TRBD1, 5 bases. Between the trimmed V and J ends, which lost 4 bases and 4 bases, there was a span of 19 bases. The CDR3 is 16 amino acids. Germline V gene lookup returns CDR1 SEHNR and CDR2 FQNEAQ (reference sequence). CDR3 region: CASSWGTGTPGTEAFF. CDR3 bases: TGTGCCAGCAGCTGGGGAACCGGGACCCCCGGCACTGAAGCTTTCTTT.

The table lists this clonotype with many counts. CDR3 sequence (DNA): TGTGCCAGCAGTTTCTCCCAGGGGGCAACAGATACGCAGTATTTT. Amino acids: CASSFSQGATDTQYF. The chain joins TRBV28 to TRBJ2-3; 8 nucleotides line up with TRBD1. The CDR3 is 15 amino acids. The trim removed 3 bases at V and 3 bases at J, leaving 5 bases unmatched. CDR1 is MDHEN and CDR2 is SYDVKM in the germline V gene. The full variable domain, its missing parts supplied by reference TRBV28 and TRBJ2-3, is DVKVTQSSRYLVKRTGEKVFLECVQDMDHENMFWYRQDPGLGLRLIYFSYDVKMKEKGDIPEGYSVSREKKERFSLILESASTNQTSMYLCASSFSQGATDTQYFGPGTRLTVL.

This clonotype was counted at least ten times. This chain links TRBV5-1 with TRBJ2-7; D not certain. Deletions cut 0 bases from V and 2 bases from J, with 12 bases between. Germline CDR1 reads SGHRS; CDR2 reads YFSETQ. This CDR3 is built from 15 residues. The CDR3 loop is CASSLALNGAYEQYF. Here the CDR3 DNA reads TGCGCCAGCAGCTTGGCCCTAAATGGGGCCTACGAGCAGTACTTC.

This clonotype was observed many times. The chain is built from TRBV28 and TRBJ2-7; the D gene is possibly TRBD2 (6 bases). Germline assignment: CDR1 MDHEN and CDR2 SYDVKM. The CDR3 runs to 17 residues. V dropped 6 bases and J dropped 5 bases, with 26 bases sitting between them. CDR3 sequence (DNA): TGTGCCAGCAGCAAAGGACATCATACTCCAGGAGGGCACGAGCAGTACTTC. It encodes CASSKGHHTPGGHEQYF.

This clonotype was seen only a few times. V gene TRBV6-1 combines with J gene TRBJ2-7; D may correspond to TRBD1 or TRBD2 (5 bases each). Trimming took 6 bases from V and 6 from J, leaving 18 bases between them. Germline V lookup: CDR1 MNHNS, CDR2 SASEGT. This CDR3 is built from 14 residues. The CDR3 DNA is TGTGCCAGCAGCTCGGGGCCATCCGGCGGCGAGCAGTACTTC. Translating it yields CASSSGPSGGEQYF.

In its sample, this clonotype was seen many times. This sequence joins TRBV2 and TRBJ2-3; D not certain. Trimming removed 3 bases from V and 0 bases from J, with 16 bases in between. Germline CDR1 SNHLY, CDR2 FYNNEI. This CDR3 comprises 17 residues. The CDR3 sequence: CASSELTMGTSTDTQYF. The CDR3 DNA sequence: TGTGCCAGCAGTGAGTTAACTATGGGAACCAGCACAGATACGCAGTATTTT.

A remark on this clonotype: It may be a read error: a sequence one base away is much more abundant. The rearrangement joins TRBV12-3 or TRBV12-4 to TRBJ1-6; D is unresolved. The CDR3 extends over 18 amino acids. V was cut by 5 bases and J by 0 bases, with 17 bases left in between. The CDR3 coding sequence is TGTGCCAGCAGTGACCGTGTGGGTTCTCCCTCCTATAATTCACCCCTCCACTTT. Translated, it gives CASSDRVGSPSYNSPLHF.

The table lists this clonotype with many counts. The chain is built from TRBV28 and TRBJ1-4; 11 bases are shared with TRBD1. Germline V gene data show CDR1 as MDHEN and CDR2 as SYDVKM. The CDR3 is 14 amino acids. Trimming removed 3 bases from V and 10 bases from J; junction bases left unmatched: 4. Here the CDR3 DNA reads TGTGCCAGCAGTTTCAGGACAGGGGGCGCAAAACTGTTTTTT. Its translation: CASSFRTGGAKLFF.

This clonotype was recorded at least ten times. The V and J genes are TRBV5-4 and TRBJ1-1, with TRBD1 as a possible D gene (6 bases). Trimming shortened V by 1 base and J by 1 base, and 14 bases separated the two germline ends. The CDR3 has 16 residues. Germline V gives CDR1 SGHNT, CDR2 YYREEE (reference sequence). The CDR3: CASSLLVRQANTEAFF. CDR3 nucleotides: TGTGCCAGCAGCTTGTTAGTGAGACAGGCGAACACTGAAGCTTTCTTT.

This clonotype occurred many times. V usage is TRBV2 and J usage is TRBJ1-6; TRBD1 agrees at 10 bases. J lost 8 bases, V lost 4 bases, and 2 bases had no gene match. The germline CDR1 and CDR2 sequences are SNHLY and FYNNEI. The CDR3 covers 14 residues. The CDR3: CASSGDRGDSPLHF. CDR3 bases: TGTGCCAGCAGTGGGGACAGGGGAGATTCACCCCTCCACTTT.

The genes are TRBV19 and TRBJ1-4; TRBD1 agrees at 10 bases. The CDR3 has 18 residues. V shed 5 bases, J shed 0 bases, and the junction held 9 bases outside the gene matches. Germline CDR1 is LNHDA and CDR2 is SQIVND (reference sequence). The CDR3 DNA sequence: TGTGCCAGTAGTTTGCCCGGGACAGGGGCGGCAACTAATGAAAAACTGTTTTTT. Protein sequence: CASSLPGTGAATNEKLFF.

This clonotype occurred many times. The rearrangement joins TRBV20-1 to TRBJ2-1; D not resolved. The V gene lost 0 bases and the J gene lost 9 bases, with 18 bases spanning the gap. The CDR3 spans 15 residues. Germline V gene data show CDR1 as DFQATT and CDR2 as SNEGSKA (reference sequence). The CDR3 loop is CSARDLNPKAAEQFF. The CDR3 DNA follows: TGCAGTGCTAGAGATCTTAACCCAAAGGCAGCTGAGCAGTTCTTC.

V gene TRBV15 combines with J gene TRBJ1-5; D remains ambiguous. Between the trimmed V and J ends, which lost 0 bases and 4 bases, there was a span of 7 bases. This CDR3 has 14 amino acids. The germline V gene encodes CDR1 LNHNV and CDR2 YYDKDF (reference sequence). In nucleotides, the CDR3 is TGTGCCACCAGCAGAGATAAAGGGAATCAGCCCCAGCATTTT. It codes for CATSRDKGNQPQHF.

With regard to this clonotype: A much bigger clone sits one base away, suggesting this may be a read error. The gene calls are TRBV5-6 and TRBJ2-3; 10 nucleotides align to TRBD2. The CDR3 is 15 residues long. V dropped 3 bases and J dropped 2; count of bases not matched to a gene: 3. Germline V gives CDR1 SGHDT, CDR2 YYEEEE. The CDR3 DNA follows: TGTGCCAGCAGCTCGGGACTAGCGCTCACAGATACGCAGTATTTT. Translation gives CASSSGLALTDTQYF.

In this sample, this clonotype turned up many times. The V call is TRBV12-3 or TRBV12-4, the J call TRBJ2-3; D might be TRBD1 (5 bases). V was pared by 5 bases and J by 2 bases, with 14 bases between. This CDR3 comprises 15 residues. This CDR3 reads CASSPDTYLTDTQYF. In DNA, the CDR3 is TGTGCCAGCAGTCCGGACACCTATCTCACAGATACGCAGTATTTT.

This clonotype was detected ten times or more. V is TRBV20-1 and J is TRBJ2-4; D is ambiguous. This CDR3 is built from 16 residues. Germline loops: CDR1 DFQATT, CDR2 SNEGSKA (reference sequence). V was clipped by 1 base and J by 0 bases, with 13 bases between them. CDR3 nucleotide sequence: TGCAGTGCTAGAGTGATGGAACCCTTAGCCAAAAACATTCAGTACTTC. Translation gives CSARVMEPLAKNIQYF.

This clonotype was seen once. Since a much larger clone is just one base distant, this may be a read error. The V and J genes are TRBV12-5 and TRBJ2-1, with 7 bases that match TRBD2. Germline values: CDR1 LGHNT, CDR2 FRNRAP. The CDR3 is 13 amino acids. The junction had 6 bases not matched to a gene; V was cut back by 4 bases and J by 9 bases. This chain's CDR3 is CASGSGGGGEQFF. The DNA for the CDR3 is TGTGCTAGTGGTTCCGGCGGCGGGGGTGAGCAGTTCTTC.